These 2 T cell receptor beta chains were all obtained from the same sample, sequenced in a study of shared clonotypes between healthy human individuals. Profiled with immunoSEQ multiplex PCR; TCRdb holds only in-frame clones, not every one. Of some 500,000 clones listed, roughly 78% are singletons. Input material: PBMCs. These TCRs come from a woman in her 40s in good health. Some clones in this sample may be carry-over from other donors' samples.

On this clone itself: The same CDR3 also results from other DNA sequences found in this sample. This chain connects TRBV5-1 to TRBJ2-2; TRBD2 might be the D (6 bases). There are 16 residues in the CDR3. Germline V lookup: CDR1 SGHRS, CDR2 YFSETQ. The V end lost 0 bases, the J end lost 0 bases, and 9 bases lay between the germline ends. CDR3 DNA: TGCGCCAGCAGCTTGGGTAGCGGCGCGAACACCGGGGAGCTGTTTTTT. As protein: CASSLGSGANTGELFF.

In this sample, this clone turned up once. This sequence joins TRBV28 and TRBJ2-1; 8 nucleotides align to TRBD1. The germline gives CDR1 MDHEN, CDR2 SYDVKM. Trimming at V came to 3 bases and at J to 8 bases, leaving 9 bases not matched to a gene. The CDR3 runs 15 residues. The CDR3, as DNA: TGTGCCAGCAGTTTGTGGCAGGGGGCGATGGATGAGCAGTTCTTC. Its translation: CASSLWQGAMDEQFF.